This entry describes one T cell receptor (beta chain). This sample was taken from a study of beta chain features in type 1 diabetes. The authors reverse transcribed all of the isolated RNA, so sequencing captured expressed TCRB transcripts. TCRdb keeps only in-frame clones here, not all; method: immunoSEQ multiplex PCR. The sample lists about 320,000 clones; roughly 15% were seen once. The germline V gene encodes CDR1 KGHSH and CDR2 LQKENI. V was shortened by 4 bases and J by 4 bases, with 10 bases between the two germline ends. The CDR3 has 13 amino acids. The sequencing input was central memory CD4+ T cells from blood. J is TRBJ2-5 and V is TRBV18; tentatively, D is TRBD1 (6 bases). This receptor was identified in a man in his thirties or forties in good health. CDR3: CASSQGQGETQYF. Here the CDR3 DNA reads TGTGCCAGCTCACAGGGACAAGGAGAGACCCAGTACTTC.